This entry describes one T cell receptor (beta chain). TCRdb processed the 5' RACE reads anew with MiXCR; each CDR3 protein has one entry. In the table there are more than 80,000 distinct CDR3 sequences, about 6% of which are singletons. The record originates from a study of T cells after yellow fever vaccination. The sequencing used CD8+ T cells sorted from PBMCs, collected 10 days after the yellow fever booster vaccination. The receptor's source is a man between 18 and 29 years old who received the YFV17D yellow fever vaccine.

CDR3 DNA: TGTGCCAGCAGTGACGAGGGATTCACGACTTTCTTT. It is translated as CASSDEGFTTFF. The chain combines TRBV6-4 with TRBJ1-1; no firm D call. The CDR3 covers 12 residues. Germline V gene sequence: CDR1 MRHNA, CDR2 SNTAGT. The germline V and J ends were trimmed by 2 bases and 12 bases, with 13 bases remaining between them.